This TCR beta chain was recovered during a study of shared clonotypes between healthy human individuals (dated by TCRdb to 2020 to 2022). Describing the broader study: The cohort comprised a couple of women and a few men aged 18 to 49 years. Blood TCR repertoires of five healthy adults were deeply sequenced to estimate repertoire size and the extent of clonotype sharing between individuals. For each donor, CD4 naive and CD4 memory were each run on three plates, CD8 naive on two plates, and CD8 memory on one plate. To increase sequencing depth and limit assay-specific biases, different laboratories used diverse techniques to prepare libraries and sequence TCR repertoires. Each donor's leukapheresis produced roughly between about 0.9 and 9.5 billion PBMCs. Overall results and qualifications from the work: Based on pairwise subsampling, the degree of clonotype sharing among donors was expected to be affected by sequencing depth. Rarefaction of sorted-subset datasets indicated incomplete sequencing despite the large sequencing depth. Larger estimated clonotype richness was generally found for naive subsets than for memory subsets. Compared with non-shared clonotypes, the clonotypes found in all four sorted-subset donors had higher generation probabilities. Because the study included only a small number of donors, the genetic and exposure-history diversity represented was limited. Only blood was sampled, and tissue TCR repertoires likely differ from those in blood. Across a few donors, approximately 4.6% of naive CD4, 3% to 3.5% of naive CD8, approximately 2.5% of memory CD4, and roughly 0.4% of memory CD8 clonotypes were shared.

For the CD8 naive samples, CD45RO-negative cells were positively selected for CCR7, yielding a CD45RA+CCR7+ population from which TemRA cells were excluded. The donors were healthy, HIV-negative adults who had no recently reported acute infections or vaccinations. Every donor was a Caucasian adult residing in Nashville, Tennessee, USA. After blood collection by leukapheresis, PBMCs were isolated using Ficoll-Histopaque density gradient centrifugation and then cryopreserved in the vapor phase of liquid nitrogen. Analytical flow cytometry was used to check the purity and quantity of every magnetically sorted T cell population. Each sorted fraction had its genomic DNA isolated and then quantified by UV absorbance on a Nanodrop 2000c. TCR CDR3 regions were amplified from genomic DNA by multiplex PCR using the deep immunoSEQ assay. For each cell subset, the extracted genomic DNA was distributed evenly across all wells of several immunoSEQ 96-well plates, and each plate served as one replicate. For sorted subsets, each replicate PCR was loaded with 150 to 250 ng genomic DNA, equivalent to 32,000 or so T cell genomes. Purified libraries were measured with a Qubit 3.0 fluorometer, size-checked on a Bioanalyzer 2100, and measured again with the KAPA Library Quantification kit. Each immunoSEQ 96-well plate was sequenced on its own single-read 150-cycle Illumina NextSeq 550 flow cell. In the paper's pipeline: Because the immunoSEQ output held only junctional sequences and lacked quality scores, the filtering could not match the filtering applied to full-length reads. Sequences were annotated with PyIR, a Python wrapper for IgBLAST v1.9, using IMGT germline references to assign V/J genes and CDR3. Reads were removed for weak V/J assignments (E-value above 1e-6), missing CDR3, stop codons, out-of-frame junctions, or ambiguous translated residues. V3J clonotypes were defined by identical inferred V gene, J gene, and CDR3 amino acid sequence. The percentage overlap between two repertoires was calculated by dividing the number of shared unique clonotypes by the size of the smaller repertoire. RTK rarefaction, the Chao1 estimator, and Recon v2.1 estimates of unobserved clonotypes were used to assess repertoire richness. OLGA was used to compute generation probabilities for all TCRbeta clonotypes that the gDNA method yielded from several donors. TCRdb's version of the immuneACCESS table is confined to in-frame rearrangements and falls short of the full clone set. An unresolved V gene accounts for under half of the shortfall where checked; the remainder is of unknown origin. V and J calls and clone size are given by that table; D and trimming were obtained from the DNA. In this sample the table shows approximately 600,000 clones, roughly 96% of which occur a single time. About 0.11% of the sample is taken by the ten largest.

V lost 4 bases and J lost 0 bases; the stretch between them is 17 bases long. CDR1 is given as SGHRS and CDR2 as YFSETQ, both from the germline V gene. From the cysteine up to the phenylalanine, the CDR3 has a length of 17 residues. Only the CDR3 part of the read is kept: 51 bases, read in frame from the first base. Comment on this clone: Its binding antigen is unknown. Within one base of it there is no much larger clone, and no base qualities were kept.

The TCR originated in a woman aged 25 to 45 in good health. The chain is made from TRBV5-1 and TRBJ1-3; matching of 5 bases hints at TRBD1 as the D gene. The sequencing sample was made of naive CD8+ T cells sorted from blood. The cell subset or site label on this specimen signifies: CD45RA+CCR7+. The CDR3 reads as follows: CASSRGRSPLSGNTIYF. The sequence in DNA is TGCGCCAGCAGCAGGGGAAGATCCCCCCTCTCTGGAAACACCATATATTTT.